The clone carrying this T cell receptor beta chain was observed a handful of times. The antigen remains unidentified. These data are taken from a study of regulatory T cells in long-lasting Graves disease. Broader study findings: Persistent patients had more shared public clonotypes (around 3,000) than new patients (roughly 900).

Germline V gives CDR1 LNHDA, CDR2 SQIVND (reference sequence). There are 14 residues in the CDR3. V shed 8 bases, J shed 6 bases, and the junction held 12 bases outside the gene matches. Arm-PCR of CDR3 regions and iRepertoire HTBI primers were used to build TCR beta libraries. In TCRdb, the multiplex PCR reads were re-called with MiXCR into one record per CDR3 protein. The data hold about 340,000 distinct CDR3 sequences, with 15% to 20% observed a single time. Specified time point: persistent/refractory GD, antithyroid drugs over 5 years with positive TRAb. RNA extracted from PBMCs served as the sequencing template.

The sequencing here drew on peripheral blood mononuclear cells (PBMCs), taken when the disease was refractory, from a patient treated with antithyroid drugs. The receptor was derived from a female donor with Graves disease. This chain connects TRBV19 to TRBJ1-2; 7 nucleotides match TRBD1. CDR3 loop: CASSVGGATNGYTF. The CDR3 coding sequence is TGTGCCAGTTCGGTAGGGGGCGCTACTAATGGCTACACCTTC. The variable domain in full, with the rest retrieved from reference TRBV19 and TRBJ1-2, is DGGITQSPKYLFRKEGQNVTLSCEQNLNHDAMYWYRQDPGQGLRLIYYSQIVNDFQKGDIAEGYSVSREKKESFPLTVTSAQKNPTAFYLCASSVGGATNGYTFGSGTRLTVV.